This T cell receptor (beta chain) originates from a study of shared clonotypes between healthy human individuals (dated by TCRdb to 2018 to 2020). For context, the study as a whole: Two women and a few men aged 18 to 49 years were included in the cohort. To estimate repertoire size and how much clonotype sharing occurs between individuals, the study deeply sequenced the blood TCR repertoires of 4 to 6 healthy adults. Each donor's leukapheresis produced roughly between roughly 0.85 and 9.5 billion PBMCs. For each donor, three plates each were used for CD4 naive and CD4 memory, two plates were used for CD8 naive, and one plate was used for CD8 memory. To increase sequencing depth and limit assay-specific biases, TCR repertoire library preparation and sequencing were carried out by different laboratories using diverse techniques. Broad study findings and their caveats: Naive subsets generally had larger estimated clonotype richness than memory subsets did. Pairwise subsampling led to the expectation that sequencing depth would affect the degree of clonotype sharing among donors. Clonotypes shared by all four sorted-subset donors showed higher generation probabilities than non-shared clonotypes. Sampling was restricted to blood, and TCR repertoires in tissue are likely to differ from TCR repertoires in blood. Across a handful of donors, approximately 4.6% of naive CD4, around 3.3% of naive CD8, around 2.5% of memory CD4, and around 0.4% of memory CD8 clonotypes were shared. Incomplete sequencing was indicated by rarefaction of sorted-subset datasets, despite the large sequencing depth. Because the study included only a small number of donors, the genetic and exposure-history diversity represented was limited.

Comment on this clone: There is no known antigen for this receptor. No much larger clone exists at a distance of one base, and base qualities are not known.

CD8 naive samples consisted of CD45RO-negative cells that were positively selected for CCR7, yielding a CD45RA+CCR7+ population without TemRA cells. The donors were healthy, HIV-negative adults who had no recently reported acute infections or vaccinations. Every donor was a Caucasian adult living in Nashville, Tennessee, USA. After blood collection by leukapheresis, PBMCs were isolated using Ficoll-Histopaque density gradient centrifugation and then cryopreserved in the vapor phase of liquid nitrogen. Analytical flow cytometry was used to check the purity and quantity of every magnetically sorted T cell population. From each sorted fraction, genomic DNA was isolated and quantified by UV absorbance on a Nanodrop 2000c. Reading the germline V gene gives CDR1 SGHDT and CDR2 YYEEEE. Trimming accounts for 9 bases at V and 4 bases at J, while the number of junction bases matched to no gene is 17. The CDR3, cysteine through phenylalanine, is 17 amino acids long. The entry retains the CDR3 DNA only, 51 bases that are in frame from base 1.

TCR CDR3 regions were amplified from genomic DNA by multiplex PCR using the deep immunoSEQ assay. Extracted genomic DNA from each cell subset was distributed evenly across all wells of several immunoSEQ 96-well plates, and each plate was treated as a replicate. Each replicate PCR for sorted subsets received about 220 ng genomic DNA, equal to roughly 29,000 T cell genomes. Purified libraries were quantified with a Qubit 3.0 fluorometer, sized on a Bioanalyzer 2100, and re-quantified with the KAPA Library Quantification kit. Every immunoSEQ 96-well plate was sequenced on a separate single-read 150-cycle Illumina NextSeq 550 flow cell. The published analysis was carried out like this. The immunoSEQ output contained only junctional sequences without quality scores, so filtering could not match that applied to full-length reads. Sequences were annotated with PyIR, a Python wrapper for IgBLAST v1.9, and V/J genes and CDR3 were assigned using IMGT germline references. Reads with weak V/J assignments (E-value above 1e-6), missing CDR3, stop codons, out-of-frame junctions, or ambiguous translated residues were removed. V3J clonotypes were defined as sequences sharing the same inferred V gene, J gene, and CDR3 amino acid sequence. Percentage overlap between repertoires was computed as shared unique clonotypes divided by the size of the smaller repertoire. Richness of each repertoire was evaluated using RTK rarefaction, the Chao1 estimator, and Recon v2.1 estimates of unobserved clonotypes. Generation probabilities were computed with OLGA for all TCRbeta clonotypes obtained by the gDNA method from four donors. Not all clones reach the TCRdb copy of this immuneACCESS table, which keeps in-frame sequences only. Checked studies attribute under half of the gap to unresolved V genes and leave the rest unexplained. D and trimming come from the DNA, and the V and J calls and clone size come from that table. For this sample the table gives 630,000 or so clones, of which nearly 98% were detected only once. The ten biggest clones cover approximately 0.3% of the sample.

This TCR was sampled from a man between 25 and 39 years old in good health. The sequence links TRBV5-6 to TRBJ2-1, and 9 bases in between align with TRBD2. The specimen was naive CD8+ T cells sorted from blood. The cell subset or site label corresponds to: CD45RA+CCR7+. Read as DNA, the sequence is TGTGCCACCTTTCCTGGGTCGGGACTAGCAGGATACAATGAGCAGTTCTTC. It codes for CATFPGSGLAGYNEQFF.